Listed below are T cell receptor beta chains from one sample, sequenced in a study of blood T cell repertoires in COVID-19. Some clones are missing from TCRdb's copy, which holds only in-frame ones; the method was immunoSEQ multiplex PCR. The sample yields about 190,000 clones, 80% seen once. The sample consisted of peripheral blood. The receptors shown here come from a man in his fifties or sixties with acute or convalescent COVID-19. The CDR3 runs from the conserved cysteine through the conserved F or W. Each record gives: V gene, J gene, CDR3 protein.

>TRBV11-2|TRBJ2-1
CASSLTTIHEQFF
>TRBV19|TRBJ1-1
CASSPYRGTEAFF
>TRBV19|TRBJ1-6
CASRQGNSPLHF
>TRBV7-8|TRBJ1-1
CASSPRGVTEAFF
>TRBV5-1|TRBJ1-6
CASTFGGGGNSPLHF
>TRBV19|TRBJ2-3
CASRAGTGDTQYF
>TRBV18|TRBJ2-5
CASSPGLAGETQYF
>TRBV15|TRBJ1-5
CATSRGREARSQHF
>TRBV28|TRBJ1-5
CASSPGTYHSNQPQHF
>TRBV6-5|TRBJ2-3
CASSQDYRRTDTQYF
>TRBV10-3|TRBJ2-1
CAISEEVGEQFF
>TRBV11-2|TRBJ1-4
CASSLSEGAREKLFF
>TRBV6-4|TRBJ1-2
CASSDVDRDVRNYGYTF
>TRBV19|TRBJ1-5
CASSLTGYSNQPQHF
>TRBV28|TRBJ1-3
CASQRIGRWRRRNTIYF
>TRBV15|TRBJ2-5
CATSSRDLYQETQYF
>TRBV2|TRBJ1-2
CASSELREGRYGYTF
>TRBV9|TRBJ2-7
CASSAGLAGKTGEQYF
>TRBV24-1|TRBJ2-7
CATSDSPTSGAYEQYF
>TRBV6-1|TRBJ1-4
CASSDRDRQDEKLFF
>TRBV19|TRBJ1-1
CASSPPPGGTEAFF
>TRBV4-1|TRBJ2-3
CASSQGYGWRRGDTQYF
>TRBV7-8|TRBJ1-1
CASSAQGASEAFF